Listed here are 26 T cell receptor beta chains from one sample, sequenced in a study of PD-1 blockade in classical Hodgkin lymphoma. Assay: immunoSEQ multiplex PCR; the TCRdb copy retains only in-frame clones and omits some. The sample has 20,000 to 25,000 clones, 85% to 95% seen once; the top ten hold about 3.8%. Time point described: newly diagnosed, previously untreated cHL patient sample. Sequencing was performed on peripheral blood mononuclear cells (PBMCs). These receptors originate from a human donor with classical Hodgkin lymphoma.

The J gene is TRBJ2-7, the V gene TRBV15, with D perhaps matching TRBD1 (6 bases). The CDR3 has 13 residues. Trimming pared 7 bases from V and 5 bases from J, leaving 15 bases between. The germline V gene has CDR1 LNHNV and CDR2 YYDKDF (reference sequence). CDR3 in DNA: TGTGCCACCACCGGGACATCTTTCCACGAGCAGTACTTC. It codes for CATTGTSFHEQYF.

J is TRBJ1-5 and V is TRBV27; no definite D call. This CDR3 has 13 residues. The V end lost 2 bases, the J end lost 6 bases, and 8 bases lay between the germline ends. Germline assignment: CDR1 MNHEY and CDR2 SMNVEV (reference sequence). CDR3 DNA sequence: TGTGCCAGCAGTTTAGGTGGACGTCAGCCCCAGCATTTT. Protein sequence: CASSLGGRQPQHF.

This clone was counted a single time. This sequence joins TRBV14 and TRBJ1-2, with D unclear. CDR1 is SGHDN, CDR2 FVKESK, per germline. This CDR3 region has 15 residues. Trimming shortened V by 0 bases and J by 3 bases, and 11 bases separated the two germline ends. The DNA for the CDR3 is TGTGCCAGCAGCCAAGATCGGGTCCAGTACTATGGCTACACCTTC. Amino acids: CASSQDRVQYYGYTF.

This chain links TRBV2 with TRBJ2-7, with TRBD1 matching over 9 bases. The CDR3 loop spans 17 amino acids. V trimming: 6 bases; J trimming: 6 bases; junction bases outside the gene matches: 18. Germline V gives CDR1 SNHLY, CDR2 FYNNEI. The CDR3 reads CASRPRNRSGQGIEQYF. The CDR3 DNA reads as TGTGCCAGCAGACCACGAAATCGGTCGGGACAGGGAATCGAGCAGTACTTC.

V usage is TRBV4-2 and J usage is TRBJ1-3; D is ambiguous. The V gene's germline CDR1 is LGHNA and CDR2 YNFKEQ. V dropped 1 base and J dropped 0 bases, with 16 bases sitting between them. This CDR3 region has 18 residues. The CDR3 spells CASSQGIGRDYSGNTIYF. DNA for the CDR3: TGTGCCAGCAGCCAAGGTATCGGCCGGGATTACTCTGGAAACACCATATATTTT.

CDR3 sequence reads: CASSVNSGRGYNEQFF. DNA of the CDR3: TGTGCCAGCAGCGTCAACAGCGGGAGGGGCTACAATGAGCAGTTCTTC. The chain couples TRBV9 to TRBJ2-1; 10 bases align to TRBD2. The germline V gene encodes CDR1 SGDLS and CDR2 YYNGEE. This CDR3 is built from 16 residues. The V segment lost 2 bases and the J segment 3 bases; nucleotides outside the gene matches: 5.

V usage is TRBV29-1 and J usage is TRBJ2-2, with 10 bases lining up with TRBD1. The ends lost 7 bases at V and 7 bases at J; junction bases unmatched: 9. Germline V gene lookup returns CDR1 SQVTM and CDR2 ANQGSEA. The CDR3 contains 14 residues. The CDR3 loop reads CSDWDRGNGGELFF. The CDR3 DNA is TGCAGCGACTGGGACAGGGGTAACGGCGGGGAGCTGTTTTTT.

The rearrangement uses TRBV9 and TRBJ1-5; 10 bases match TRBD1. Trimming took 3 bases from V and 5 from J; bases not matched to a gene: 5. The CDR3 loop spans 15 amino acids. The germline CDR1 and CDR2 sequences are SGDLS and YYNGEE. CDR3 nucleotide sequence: TGTGCCAGCAGCGCCGGGACAGGGGAGGATCAGCCCCAGCATTTT. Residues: CASSAGTGEDQPQHF.

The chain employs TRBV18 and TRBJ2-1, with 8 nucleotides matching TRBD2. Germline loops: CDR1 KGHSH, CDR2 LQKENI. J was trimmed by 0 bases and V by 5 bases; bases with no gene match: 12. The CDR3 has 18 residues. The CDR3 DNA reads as TGTGCCAGCTCATCCCTCGGACTAGCCCTGTTCTCCTACAATGAGCAGTTCTTC. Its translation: CASSSLGLALFSYNEQFF.

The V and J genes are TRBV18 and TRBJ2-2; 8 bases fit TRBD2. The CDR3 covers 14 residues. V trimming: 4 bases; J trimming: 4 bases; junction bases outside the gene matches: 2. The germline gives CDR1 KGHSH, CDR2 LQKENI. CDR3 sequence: CASSLGTSTGELFF. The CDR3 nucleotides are TGTGCCAGCTCACTTGGGACTAGCACCGGGGAGCTGTTTTTT. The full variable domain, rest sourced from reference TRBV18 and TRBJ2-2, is NAGVMQNPRHLVRRRGQEARLRCSPMKGHSHVYWYRQLPEEGLKFMVYLQKENIIDESGMPKERFSAEFPKEGPSILRIQQVVRGDSAAYFCASSLGTSTGELFFGEGSRLTVL.

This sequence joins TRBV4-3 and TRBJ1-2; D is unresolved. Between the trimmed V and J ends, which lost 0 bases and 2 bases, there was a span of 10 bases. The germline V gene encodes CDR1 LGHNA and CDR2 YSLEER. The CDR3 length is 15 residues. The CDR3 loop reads CASSQEVRINYGYTF. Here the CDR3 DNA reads TGCGCCAGCAGCCAAGAGGTTCGGATAAACTATGGCTACACCTTC.

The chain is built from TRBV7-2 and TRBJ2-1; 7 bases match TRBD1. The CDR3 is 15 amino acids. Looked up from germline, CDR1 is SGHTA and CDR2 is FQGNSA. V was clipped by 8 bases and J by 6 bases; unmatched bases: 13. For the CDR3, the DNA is TGTGCCAGCCGCCAGACAGGGTTGCCTAGCAATGAGCAGTTCTTC. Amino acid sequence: CASRQTGLPSNEQFF.

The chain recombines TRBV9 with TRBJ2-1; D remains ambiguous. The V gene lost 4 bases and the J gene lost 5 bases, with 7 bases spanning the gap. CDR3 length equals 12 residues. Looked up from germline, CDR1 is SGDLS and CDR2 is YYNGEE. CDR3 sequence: CASSRLDNEQFF. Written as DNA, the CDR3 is TGTGCCAGCAGCAGACTTGACAATGAGCAGTTCTTC.

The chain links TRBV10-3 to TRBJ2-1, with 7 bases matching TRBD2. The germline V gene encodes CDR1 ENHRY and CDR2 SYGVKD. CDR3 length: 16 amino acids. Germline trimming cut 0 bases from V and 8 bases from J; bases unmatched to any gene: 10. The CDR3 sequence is CAISESVGREKDEQFF. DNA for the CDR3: TGTGCCATCAGTGAGTCGGTGGGGCGGGAGAAAGATGAGCAGTTCTTC.

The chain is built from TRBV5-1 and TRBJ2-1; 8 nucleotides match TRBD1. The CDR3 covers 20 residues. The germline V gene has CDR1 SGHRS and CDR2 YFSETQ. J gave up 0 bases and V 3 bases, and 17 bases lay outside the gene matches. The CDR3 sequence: CASSSDAGQGLRRSYNEQFF. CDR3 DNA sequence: TGCGCCAGCAGCTCGGACGCCGGACAGGGATTAAGGCGCTCCTACAATGAGCAGTTCTTC.

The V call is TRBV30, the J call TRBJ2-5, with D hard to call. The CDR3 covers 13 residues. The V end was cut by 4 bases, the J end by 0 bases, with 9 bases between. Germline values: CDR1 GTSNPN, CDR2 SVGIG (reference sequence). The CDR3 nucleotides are TGTGCCTGGAACAGTGGGTACCAAGAGACCCAGTACTTC. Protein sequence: CAWNSGYQETQYF.

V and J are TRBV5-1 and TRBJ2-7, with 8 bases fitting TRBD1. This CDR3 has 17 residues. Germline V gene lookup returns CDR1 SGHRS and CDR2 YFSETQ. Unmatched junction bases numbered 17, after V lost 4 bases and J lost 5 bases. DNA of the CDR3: TGCGCCAGCAGCAGTACCGGGACAGGACGCCAATGGGACGAGCAGTACTTC. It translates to CASSSTGTGRQWDEQYF.

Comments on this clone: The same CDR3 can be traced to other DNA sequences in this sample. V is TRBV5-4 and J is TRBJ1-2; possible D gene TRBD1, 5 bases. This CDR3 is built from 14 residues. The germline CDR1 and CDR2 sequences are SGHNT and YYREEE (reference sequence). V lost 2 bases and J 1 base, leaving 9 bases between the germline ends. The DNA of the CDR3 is TGTGCCAGCAGCTTACGACAGAGTAACTATGGCTACACCTTC. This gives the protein CASSLRQSNYGYTF.

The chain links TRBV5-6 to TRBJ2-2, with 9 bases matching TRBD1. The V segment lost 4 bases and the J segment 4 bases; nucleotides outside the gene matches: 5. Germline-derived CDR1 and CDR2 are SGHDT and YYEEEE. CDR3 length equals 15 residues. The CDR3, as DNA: TGTGCCAGCAGCCTGGACAGGGGAGCCACCGGGGAGCTGTTTTTT. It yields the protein CASSLDRGATGELFF.

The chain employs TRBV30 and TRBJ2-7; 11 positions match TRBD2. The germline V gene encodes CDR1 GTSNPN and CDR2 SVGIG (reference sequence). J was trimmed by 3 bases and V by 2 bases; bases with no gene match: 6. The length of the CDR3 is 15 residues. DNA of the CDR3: TGTGCCTGGAGTTTCGGGCTAGCGGGGGGCTACGAGCAGTACTTC. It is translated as CAWSFGLAGGYEQYF.

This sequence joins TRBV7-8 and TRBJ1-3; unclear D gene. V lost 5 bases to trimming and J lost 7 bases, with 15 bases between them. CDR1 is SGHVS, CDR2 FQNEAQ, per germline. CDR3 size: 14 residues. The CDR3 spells CASSREWISNTIYF. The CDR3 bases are TGTGCCAGCAGCCGTGAGTGGATAAGTAACACCATATATTTT.

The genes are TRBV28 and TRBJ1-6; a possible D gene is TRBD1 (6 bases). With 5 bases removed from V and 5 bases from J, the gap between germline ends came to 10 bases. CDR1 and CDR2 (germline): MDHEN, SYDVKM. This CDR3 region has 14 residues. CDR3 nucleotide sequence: TGTGCCAGCAGTACGGGGGGCGATAATTCACCCCTCCACTTT. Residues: CASSTGGDNSPLHF.

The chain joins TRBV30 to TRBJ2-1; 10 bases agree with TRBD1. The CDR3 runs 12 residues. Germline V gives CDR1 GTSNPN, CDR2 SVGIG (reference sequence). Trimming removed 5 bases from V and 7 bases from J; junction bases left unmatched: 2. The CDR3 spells CAWGQGGNEQFF. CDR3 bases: TGTGCCTGGGGACAGGGGGGAAATGAGCAGTTCTTC.

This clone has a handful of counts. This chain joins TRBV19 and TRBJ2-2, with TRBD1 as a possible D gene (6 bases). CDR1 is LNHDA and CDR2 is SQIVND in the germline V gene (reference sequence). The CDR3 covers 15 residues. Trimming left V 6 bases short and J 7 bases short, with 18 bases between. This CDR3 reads CASSPRGSQGGELFF. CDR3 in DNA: TGTGCCAGTAGCCCGAGGGGGTCCCAAGGCGGGGAGCTGTTTTTT.

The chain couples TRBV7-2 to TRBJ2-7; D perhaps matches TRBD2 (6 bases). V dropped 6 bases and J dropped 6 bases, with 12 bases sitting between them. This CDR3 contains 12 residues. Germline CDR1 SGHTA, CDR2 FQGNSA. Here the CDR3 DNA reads TGTGCCAGCAGTCAGGAGGGTAGCGAGCAGTACTTC. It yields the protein CASSQEGSEQYF.

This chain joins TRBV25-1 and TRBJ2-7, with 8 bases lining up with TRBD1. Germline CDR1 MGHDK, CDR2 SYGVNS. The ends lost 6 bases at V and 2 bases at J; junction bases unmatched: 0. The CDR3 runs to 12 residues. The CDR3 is CASRTGAYEQYF. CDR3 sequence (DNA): TGTGCCAGCAGGACAGGGGCCTACGAGCAGTACTTC.